A single sample is the source of the 10 T cell receptor beta chains below, sequenced in a study of molecular identifiers for immune sequencing clone quantification. TCRdb processed the PCR reads anew with MiXCR; each CDR3 protein has one entry. The profile shows 35,000 or so distinct CDR3 sequences, about 19% of them singletons. The specimen sequenced was naive CD8+ T cells from blood, with Jurkat cell RNA spiked in. Documented subset: FACS-sorted CD8+CD4-CCR7+CD45RA+ naive T cells. The receptors were sampled from a human donor in good health. Some libraries in this study had Jurkat cell RNA spiked in.

The V gene is TRBV18, the J gene TRBJ1-1, with unresolved D. The CDR3 has 12 amino acids. V shed 6 bases and J shed 0 bases, with 5 bases lying between them. Germline CDR1 reads KGHSH; CDR2 reads LQKENI. The CDR3 coding sequence is TGTGCCAGCTCCCTTATGAACACTGAAGCTTTCTTT. It codes for CASSLMNTEAFF.

Many counts were recorded for this clonotype. The J gene is TRBJ2-6, the V gene TRBV7-2; 10 nucleotides match TRBD1. V was pared by 5 bases and J by 4 bases, with 8 bases of the junction left unmatched. Germline CDR1 reads SGHTA; CDR2 reads FQGNSA. CDR3 size: 17 residues. CDR3 protein: CASSPPDRGLGANVLTF. Written as DNA, the CDR3 is TGTGCCAGCAGCCCCCCCGACAGGGGGCTAGGGGCCAACGTCCTGACTTTC.

This clonotype occurred a few times. Given a much more abundant clone one base away, this may be a read error. The chain links TRBV7-9 to TRBJ1-1, with D perhaps matching TRBD1 (6 bases). CDR1 and CDR2 (germline): SEHNR, FQNEAQ (reference sequence). V was cut by 5 bases and J by 4 bases, with 20 bases left in between. The CDR3 length is 16 residues. The CDR3 nucleotides read TGTGCCAGCAGCCCAAGGGTCACAGGGAGCCTCACTGAAGCTTTCTTT. This gives the protein CASSPRVTGSLTEAFF.

This clonotype qualifies as medium-sized. The chain uses TRBV7-6 and TRBJ2-2; the D is unclear. Trimming removed 5 bases from V and 6 bases from J, with 4 bases in between. CDR1 is SGHVS, CDR2 FNYEAQ, per germline. CDR3 length equals 11 residues. CDR3 in amino acids: CASSPPGELFF. The CDR3 DNA follows: TGTGCCAGCAGCCCCCCCGGGGAGCTGTTTTTT.

By sample fraction, this clonotype is medium-sized. The rearrangement uses TRBV6-6 and TRBJ2-3, with D hard to call. V lost 5 bases and J 2 bases, leaving 8 bases between the germline ends. The germline gives CDR1 MNHNY, CDR2 SVGAGI (reference sequence). CDR3 length: 13 amino acids. The CDR3 spells CASSPYVTDTQYF. CDR3 nucleotide sequence: TGTGCCAGCAGTCCCTACGTCACAGATACGCAGTATTTT.

Comments on this clonotype: The conserved phenylalanine or tryptophan is not found at the CDR3 terminus, so this likely reflects a read error. V usage is TRBV27 and J usage is TRBJ2-5; D gene unclear. This CDR3 has 15 residues. The V and J ends lost 5 bases and 4 bases respectively, with 17 bases between them. Germline CDR1 MNHEY, CDR2 SMNVEV (reference sequence). This chain's CDR3 is CASSITFGPAETQYS. CDR3 DNA: TGTGCCAGCAGTATTACTTTCGGACCGGCAGAGACCCAGTACTCC.

This clonotype was seen more than once but under ten times. The V and J genes are TRBV6-5 and TRBJ2-7; D gene unclear. The V end was cut by 5 bases, the J end by 3 bases, with 8 bases between. In germline, CDR1 is MNHEY, CDR2 SVGAGI. The CDR3 totals 12 residues. The CDR3 here is CASSPDGYEQYF. The CDR3 DNA reads TGTGCCAGCAGTCCCGACGGCTACGAGCAGTACTTC.

The rearrangement links TRBV20-1 to TRBJ1-1; D possibly corresponds to TRBD1 (5 bases). The germline V and J ends were trimmed by 0 bases and 0 bases, with 14 bases remaining between them. In germline, CDR1 is DFQATT, CDR2 SNEGSKA (reference sequence). The CDR3 runs to 16 residues. The CDR3 coding sequence is TGCAGTGCTAGAGAGGGGGTTGCTTTTGTGAACACTGAAGCTTTCTTT. Translation gives CSAREGVAFVNTEAFF.

This clonotype was picked up many times. The rearrangement joins TRBV4-2 to TRBJ2-7; 7 bases are shared with TRBD2. This CDR3 has 15 residues. Germline CDR1 and CDR2: LGHNA and YNFKEQ. V lost 4 bases and J lost 1; bases outside the gene matches: 7. Here the CDR3 reads CASSPGSSGSYEQYF. The CDR3 coding sequence is TGTGCCAGCAGCCCCGGTTCTAGCGGATCCTACGAGCAGTACTTC.

The CDR3 region has the DNA TGTGCCAGCAGCCCGGGCGTGGCGGGAGGGGTCGAGCAGTACTTC. Protein product: CASSPGVAGGVEQYF. The rearrangement joins TRBV27 to TRBJ2-7; 9 positions match TRBD2. The CDR3 contains 15 residues. Germline trimming cut 6 bases from V and 6 bases from J; bases unmatched to any gene: 12. The V gene's germline CDR1 is MNHEY and CDR2 SMNVEV (reference sequence).